Listed here are 23 T cell receptor beta chains from one sample, sequenced in a study of T cell clonotyping in hematopoietic cell transplantation. Time point noted: recipient sample about 28 days before transplant, after cytoreduction. The data were produced by immunoSEQ multiplex PCR, yet TCRdb's version contains in-frame clones alone and is incomplete. The table shows thousands of clones, with around 81% occurring only once. Sequences were derived from peripheral blood mononuclear cells, sampled before stem cell transplant. These TCRs come from a woman aged 45-59 years with acute myeloid leukemia. Some clones in this sample may be carry-over from other donors' samples.

V gene TRBV5-4 combines with J gene TRBJ2-3; 8 nucleotides agree with TRBD2. This CDR3 comprises 16 residues. Germline CDR1 SGHNT, CDR2 YYREEE (reference sequence). After removal of 2 bases from V and 2 bases from J, the junction contained 7 bases not matched to a gene. CDR3 DNA sequence: TGTGCCAGCAGCTTAATGCGGGGGGCGAACACAGATACGCAGTATTTT. Protein product: CASSLMRGANTDTQYF.

The chain links TRBV2 to TRBJ2-3; weak D call: TRBD1 (5 bases). The V and J ends lost 5 bases and 3 bases respectively, with 9 bases between them. This CDR3 comprises 13 residues. Germline V gene data show CDR1 as SNHLY and CDR2 as FYNNEI. The CDR3 sequence: CASSSTVTDTQYF. Written as DNA, the CDR3 is TGTGCCAGCAGTTCGACAGTTACAGATACGCAGTATTTT.

This clone appeared a few times. The rearrangement links TRBV5-1 to TRBJ2-5; no clear D gene. Germline V lookup: CDR1 SGHRS, CDR2 YFSETQ. Trimming cost V 4 bases and J 5 bases, with 18 bases left between them. The CDR3 sequence is 15 residues long. The DNA for the CDR3 is TGCGCCAGCAGCCCACAAGCCCAGACGAGCGAGACCCAGTACTTC. It yields the protein CASSPQAQTSETQYF.

The chain carries TRBV21-1 and TRBJ2-1; the D segment call TRBD2 is taken from the table without a DNA check. TRBV21-1 is recorded as a pseudogene. CDR3 length equals 16 residues. The CDR3 DNA reads TGTGCCAGCCAGATTCTACTAGCGGGGCTAGGGAATGAGCAGTTCTTC. This sequence encodes CASQILLAGLGNEQFF.

The rearrangement joins TRBV27 to TRBJ1-6; D perhaps matches TRBD1 (5 bases). The germline V and J ends were trimmed by 8 bases and 6 bases, with 17 bases remaining between them. CDR1 is MNHEY, CDR2 SMNVEV, per germline (reference sequence). The CDR3 length is 15 residues. This CDR3 is CASAPGDRPNSPLHF. The CDR3 DNA reads as TGTGCCAGCGCTCCGGGAGACAGACCTAATTCACCCCTCCACTTT.

CDR3 DNA sequence: TGTGCCAGCAGCCATCGGGAGGGGCGAGGCTACGAGCAGTACTTC. It translates to CASSHREGRGYEQYF. The chain employs TRBV5-4 and TRBJ2-7; TRBD2 agrees at 8 bases. The CDR3 is 15 amino acids. CDR1 SGHNT and CDR2 YYREEE come from the germline V gene (reference sequence). V dropped 4 bases and J dropped 3; count of bases not matched to a gene: 9.

The V and J genes are TRBV11-2 and TRBJ2-3; D unresolved. V dropped 3 bases and J dropped 0 bases, with 10 bases sitting between them. Germline CDR1 SGHAT, CDR2 FQNNGV. The CDR3 covers 15 residues. The CDR3 is CASSLGGASTDTQYF. The CDR3 DNA reads as TGTGCCAGCAGCTTGGGCGGAGCTAGCACAGATACGCAGTATTTT. The full variable domain, completed using reference TRBV11-2 and TRBJ2-3, is EAGVAQSPRYKIIEKRQSVAFWCNPISGHATLYWYQQILGQGPKLLIQFQNNGVVDDSQLPKDRFSAERLKGVDSTLKIQPAKLEDSAVYLCASSLGGASTDTQYFGPGTRLTVL.

The rearrangement joins TRBV6-1 to TRBJ2-5, with TRBD1 as a possible D gene (6 bases). Germline V lookup: CDR1 MNHNS, CDR2 SASEGT. This CDR3 region has 13 residues. The germline V and J ends were trimmed by 8 bases and 5 bases, with 15 bases remaining between them. The CDR3 reads CASVRGSEETQYF. In nucleotides, the CDR3 is TGTGCCAGCGTGAGGGGGTCAGAGGAGACCCAGTACTTC.

The V call is TRBV7-3, the J call TRBJ2-1; TRBD2 aligns across 8 bases. CDR1 is SGHTA, CDR2 FQGTGA, per germline. The CDR3 is 16 amino acids. Germline trimming cut 2 bases from V and 9 bases from J; bases unmatched to any gene: 12. For the CDR3, the DNA is TGTGCCAGCAGCTTACGTGCGGGGGGCCTGGATGGTGAGCAGTTCTTC. It specifies CASSLRAGGLDGEQFF.

The rearrangement joins TRBV19 to TRBJ1-1; 10 nucleotides line up with TRBD1. The CDR3 has 15 amino acids. The V segment lost 5 bases and the J segment 7 bases; nucleotides outside the gene matches: 10. Germline V lookup: CDR1 LNHDA, CDR2 SQIVND (reference sequence). This CDR3 is CASSPLSGQGGEAFF. CDR3 DNA: TGTGCCAGTAGTCCTCTCTCCGGACAGGGGGGTGAAGCTTTCTTT.

The chain carries TRBV9 and TRBJ2-3, with a weak D call TRBD1 (6 bases). Germline V gene sequence: CDR1 SGDLS, CDR2 YYNGEE. Trimming removed 4 bases from V and 1 base from J, with 16 bases in between. This CDR3 is 16 amino acids long. The CDR3 DNA reads TGTGCCAGCAGCTCGTTGGACAGACGGCGCACAGATACGCAGTATTTT. It yields the protein CASSSLDRRRTDTQYF.

The CDR3, as DNA: TGTGCCAGCAGTAGGGACCGGACCGGGCCTTCTGGTGGGCCCCAGCATTTT. Its protein product is CASSRDRTGPSGGPQHF. V and J are TRBV28 and TRBJ1-5; a weak D match, TRBD1 (5 bases). Trimming removed 5 bases at V and 9 bases at J, with 26 bases between. Germline V CDR1 and CDR2: MDHEN, SYDVKM. This CDR3 spans 17 amino acids.

In nucleotides, the CDR3 is TGTGCCAGCAGCTTAGGGGCCGACGAGCAGTACTTC. Translated: CASSLGADEQYF. The chain has TRBV7-9 and TRBJ2-7, with D hard to call. Trimming pared 1 base from V and 5 bases from J, leaving 6 bases between. This CDR3 comprises 12 residues. Germline loops: CDR1 SEHNR, CDR2 FQNEAQ (reference sequence).

In its sample, this clone was seen a few times. The rearrangement uses TRBV11-1 and TRBJ2-1, with a possible D match to TRBD1 (5 bases). Trimming left V 3 bases short and J 0 bases short, with 12 bases between. This CDR3 region has 16 residues. Germline values: CDR1 SGHAT, CDR2 FQDESV (reference sequence). The CDR3, as DNA: TGTGCCAGCAGCTTGTCCAGGGCAAGCTCCTACAATGAGCAGTTCTTC. Translating gives CASSLSRASSYNEQFF.

CDR3 in DNA: TGTGCCAGCACCGTACCTAGCACAGATACGCAGTATTTT. Its translation is CASTVPSTDTQYF. This chain connects TRBV7-2 to TRBJ2-3; D not resolved. The ends were cut back, 7 bases at V and 0 bases at J, with 8 bases in the middle. The CDR3 runs to 13 residues. Germline CDR1 is SGHTA and CDR2 is FQGNSA.

This clone turned up a few times. The chain links TRBV29-1 to TRBJ2-1; 10 bases map to TRBD1. The germline V gene has CDR1 SQVTM and CDR2 ANQGSEA. The CDR3 covers 13 residues. Germline trimming cut 7 bases from V and 7 bases from J; bases unmatched to any gene: 7. CDR3 amino acids: CSGDRGQGNEQFF. CDR3 coding DNA: TGCAGCGGGGACAGGGGACAGGGGAATGAGCAGTTCTTC.

This rearrangement joins TRBV7-9 to TRBJ2-3; TRBD2 matches 8 bases. CDR3 size: 14 residues. The V segment lost 3 bases and the J segment 5 bases; nucleotides outside the gene matches: 4. The germline gives CDR1 SEHNR, CDR2 FQNEAQ (reference sequence). The CDR3 is CASSFSGERDTQYF. Here the CDR3 DNA reads TGTGCCAGCAGCTTTAGCGGGGAAAGAGATACGCAGTATTTT.

By share of the sample, this clone is hyperexpanded. The CDR3 DNA follows: TGCGCCAGCAGCTTCGATGAGGACAGGGGGAACACCGGGGAGCTGTTTTTT. Protein: CASSFDEDRGNTGELFF. The chain is built from TRBV5-1 and TRBJ2-2; 9 positions match TRBD1. The germline CDR1 and CDR2 sequences are SGHRS and YFSETQ. The CDR3 runs to 17 residues. Trimming at V came to 2 bases and at J to 1 base, leaving 6 bases not matched to a gene.

The chain uses TRBV4-2 and TRBJ2-7; TRBD2 aligns across 7 bases. CDR3 length: 13 residues. The J segment lost 6 bases and the V segment lost 0 bases, leaving 2 bases of the junction unmatched. Germline CDR1 reads LGHNA; CDR2 reads YNFKEQ. The chain's CDR3 is CASSQEWEGEQYF. Here the CDR3 DNA reads TGTGCCAGCAGCCAAGAATGGGAGGGCGAGCAGTACTTC.

This sequence joins TRBV5-1 and TRBJ2-5, with TRBD2 matching 9 bases. The junction had 5 bases not matched to a gene; V was cut back by 2 bases and J by 3 bases. The CDR3 contains 15 residues. CDR1 is SGHRS, CDR2 YFSETQ, per germline. CDR3 protein: CASSFTAGGEETQYF. The CDR3 DNA sequence: TGCGCCAGCAGCTTTACGGCGGGGGGGGAAGAGACCCAGTACTTC.

Here the CDR3 reads CASSRGGSSSYEQYF. In DNA form, the CDR3 reads TGTGCCAGCAGCCGCGGGGGGAGTAGCTCCTACGAGCAGTACTTC. This sequence joins TRBV11-2 and TRBJ2-7; 8 bases map to TRBD2. The CDR3 is made up of 15 amino acids. The V gene's germline CDR1 is SGHAT and CDR2 FQNNGV. The V gene end was trimmed by 5 bases and the J gene end by 0 bases; junction bases not matched to a gene: 6.

The chain carries TRBV19 and TRBJ2-7; the D gene is possibly TRBD2 (6 bases). V lost 7 bases to trimming and J lost 7 bases, with 11 bases between them. Germline CDR1 is LNHDA and CDR2 is SQIVND (reference sequence). CDR3 length: 11 residues. The CDR3 DNA sequence: TGTGCCAGTACCATCGGGGGAGAGCAGTACTTC. Encoded protein: CASTIGGEQYF.

V gene TRBV6-1 combines with J gene TRBJ2-7, with 10 bases fitting TRBD2. Germline V CDR1 and CDR2: MNHNS, SASEGT. The length of the CDR3 is 15 residues. With V trimmed by 6 bases and J by 5 bases, 10 bases remained unmatched. The CDR3: CASSPPAGGQNEQYF. The CDR3 bases are TGTGCCAGCAGCCCACCAGCGGGAGGGCAGAACGAGCAGTACTTC.